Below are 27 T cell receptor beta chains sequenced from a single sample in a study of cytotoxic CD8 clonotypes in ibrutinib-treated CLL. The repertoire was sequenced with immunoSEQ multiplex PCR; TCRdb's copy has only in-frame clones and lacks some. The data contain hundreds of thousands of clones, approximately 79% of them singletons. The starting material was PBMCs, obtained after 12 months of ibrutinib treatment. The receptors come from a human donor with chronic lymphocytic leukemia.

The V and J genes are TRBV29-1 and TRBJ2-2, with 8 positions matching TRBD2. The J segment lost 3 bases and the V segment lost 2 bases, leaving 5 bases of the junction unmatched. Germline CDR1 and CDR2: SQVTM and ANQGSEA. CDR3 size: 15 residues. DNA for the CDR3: TGCAGCGTTGAACCCGGGAGGGGGGACACCGGGGAGCTGTTTTTT. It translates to CSVEPGRGDTGELFF.

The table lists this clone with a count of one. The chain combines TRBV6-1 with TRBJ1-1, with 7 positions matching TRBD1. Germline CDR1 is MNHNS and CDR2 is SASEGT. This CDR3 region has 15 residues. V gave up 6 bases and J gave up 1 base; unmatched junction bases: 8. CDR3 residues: CASRKPGQWNTEAFF. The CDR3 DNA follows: TGTGCCAGCAGAAAACCGGGACAGTGGAACACTGAAGCTTTCTTT.

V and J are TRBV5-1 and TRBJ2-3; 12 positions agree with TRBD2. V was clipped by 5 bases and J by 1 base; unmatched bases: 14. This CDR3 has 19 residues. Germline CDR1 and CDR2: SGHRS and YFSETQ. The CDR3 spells CASRSPSGGALVGTDTQYF. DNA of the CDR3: TGCGCCAGCAGATCCCCTAGCGGGGGGGCCCTAGTCGGCACAGATACGCAGTATTTT.

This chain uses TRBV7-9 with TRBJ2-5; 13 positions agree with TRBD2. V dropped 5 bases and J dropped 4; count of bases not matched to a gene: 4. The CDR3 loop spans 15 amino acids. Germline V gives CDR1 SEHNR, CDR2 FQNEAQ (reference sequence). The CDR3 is CASSRLAGGSETQYF. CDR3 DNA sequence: TGTGCCAGCAGCCGACTAGCGGGGGGATCAGAGACCCAGTACTTC.

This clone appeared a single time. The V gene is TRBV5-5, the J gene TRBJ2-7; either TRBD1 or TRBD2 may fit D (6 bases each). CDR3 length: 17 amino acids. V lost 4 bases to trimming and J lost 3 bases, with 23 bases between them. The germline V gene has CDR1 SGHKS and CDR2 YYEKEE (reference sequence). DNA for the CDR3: TGTGCCAGCAGCCCCCAGGGAAGGGGGGAAACCTTCTACGAGCAGTACTTC. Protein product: CASSPQGRGETFYEQYF.

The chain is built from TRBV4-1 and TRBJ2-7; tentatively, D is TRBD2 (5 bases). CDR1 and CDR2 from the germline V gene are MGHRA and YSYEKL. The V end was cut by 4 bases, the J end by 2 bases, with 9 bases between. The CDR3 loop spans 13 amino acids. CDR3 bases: TGCGCCAGCAGCCGGAGGATTACCTACGAGCAGTACTTC. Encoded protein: CASSRRITYEQYF.

The CDR3 DNA is TGTGCCAGTAGTACCCAGGGGCCCTCTGAAGCTTTCTTT. Its protein is CASSTQGPSEAFF. V and J are TRBV19 and TRBJ1-1; TRBD1 might be the D (6 bases). This CDR3 has 13 residues. Germline V lookup: CDR1 LNHDA, CDR2 SQIVND (reference sequence). The V end was cut by 4 bases, the J end by 6 bases, with 12 bases between.

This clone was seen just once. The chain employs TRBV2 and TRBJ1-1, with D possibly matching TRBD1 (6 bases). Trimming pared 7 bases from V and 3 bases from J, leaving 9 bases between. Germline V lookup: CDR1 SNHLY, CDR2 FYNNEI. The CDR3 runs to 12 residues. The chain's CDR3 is CASIEGDTEAFF. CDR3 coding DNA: TGTGCCAGCATCGAGGGGGACACTGAAGCTTTCTTT.

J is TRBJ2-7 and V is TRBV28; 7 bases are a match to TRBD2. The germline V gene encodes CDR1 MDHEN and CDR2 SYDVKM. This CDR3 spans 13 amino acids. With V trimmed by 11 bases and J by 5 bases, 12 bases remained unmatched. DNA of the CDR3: TGTGCCTCTCTCAGCGGGGTCGAGCACGAGCAGTACTTC. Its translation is CASLSGVEHEQYF.

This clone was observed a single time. CDR3: CASRPGDYSYEQYF. For the CDR3, the DNA is TGCGCCAGCAGACCTGGAGACTACTCCTACGAGCAGTACTTC. The rearrangement joins TRBV5-1 to TRBJ2-7; D perhaps matches TRBD2 (5 bases). Trimming shortened V by 5 bases and J by 0 bases, and 12 bases separated the two germline ends. The CDR3 extends over 14 amino acids. CDR1 is SGHRS, CDR2 YFSETQ, per germline. Full variable domain (rest looked up from reference TRBV5-1 and TRBJ2-7): KAGVTQTPRYLIKTRGQQVTLSCSPISGHRSVSWYQQTPGQGLQFLFEYFSETQRNKGNFPGRFSGRQFSNSRSEMNVSTLELGDSALYLCASRPGDYSYEQYFGPGTRLTVT.

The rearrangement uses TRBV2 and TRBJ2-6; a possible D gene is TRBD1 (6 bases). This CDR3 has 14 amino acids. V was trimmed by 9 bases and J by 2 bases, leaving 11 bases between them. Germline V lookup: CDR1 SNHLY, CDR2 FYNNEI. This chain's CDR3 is CASENRAGANVLTF. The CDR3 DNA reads TGTGCCAGTGAAAACAGGGCTGGGGCCAACGTCCTGACTTTC.

The CDR3 spells CASSQTSGPYNEQFF. The CDR3 nucleotides read TGTGCCAGCAGCCAGACTAGCGGGCCATACAATGAGCAGTTCTTC. The chain recombines TRBV7-3 with TRBJ2-1; 10 bases match TRBD2. In germline, CDR1 is SGHTA, CDR2 FQGTGA. V shed 5 bases, J shed 4 bases, and the junction held 5 bases outside the gene matches. CDR3 size: 15 residues.

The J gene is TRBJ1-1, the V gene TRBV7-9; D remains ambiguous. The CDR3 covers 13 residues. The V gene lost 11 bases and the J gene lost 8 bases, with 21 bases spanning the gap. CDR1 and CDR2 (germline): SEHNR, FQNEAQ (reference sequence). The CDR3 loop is CAGSGLLTPEAFF. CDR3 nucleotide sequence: TGTGCCGGCTCGGGCCTCCTAACCCCCGAAGCTTTCTTT.

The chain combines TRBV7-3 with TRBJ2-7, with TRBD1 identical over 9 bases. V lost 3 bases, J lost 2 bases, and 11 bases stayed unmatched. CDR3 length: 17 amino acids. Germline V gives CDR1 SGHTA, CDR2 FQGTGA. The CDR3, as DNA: TGTGCCAGCAGCTTGGCCGCAGGACAGGGGCCACCCTACGAGCAGTACTTC. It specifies CASSLAAGQGPPYEQYF.

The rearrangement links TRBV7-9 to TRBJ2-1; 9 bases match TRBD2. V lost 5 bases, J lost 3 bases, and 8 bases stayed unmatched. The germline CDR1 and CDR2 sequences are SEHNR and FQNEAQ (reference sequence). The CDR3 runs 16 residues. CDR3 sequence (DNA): TGTGCCAGCAGCCCCGCACTAGCGGGCAACTACAATGAGCAGTTCTTC. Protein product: CASSPALAGNYNEQFF.

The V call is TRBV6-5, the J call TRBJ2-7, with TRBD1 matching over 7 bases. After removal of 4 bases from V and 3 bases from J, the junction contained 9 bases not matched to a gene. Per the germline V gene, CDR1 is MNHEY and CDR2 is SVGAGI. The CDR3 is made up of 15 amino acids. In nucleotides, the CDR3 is TGTGCCAGCAGTTCCAAGGACAGGTTAGGCTACGAGCAGTACTTC. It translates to CASSSKDRLGYEQYF.

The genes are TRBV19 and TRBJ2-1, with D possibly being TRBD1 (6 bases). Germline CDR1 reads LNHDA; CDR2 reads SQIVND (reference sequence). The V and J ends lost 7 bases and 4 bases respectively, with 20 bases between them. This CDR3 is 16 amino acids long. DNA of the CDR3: TGTGCCAGTATCGGGTCTGGGACAACGGGGTACAATGAGCAGTTCTTC. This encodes CASIGSGTTGYNEQFF.

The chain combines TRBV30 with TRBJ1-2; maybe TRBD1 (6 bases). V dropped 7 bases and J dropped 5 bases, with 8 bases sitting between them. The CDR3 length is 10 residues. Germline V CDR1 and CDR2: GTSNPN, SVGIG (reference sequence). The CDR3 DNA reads TGTGCCTACGGACAGTATGGCTACACCTTC. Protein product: CAYGQYGYTF.

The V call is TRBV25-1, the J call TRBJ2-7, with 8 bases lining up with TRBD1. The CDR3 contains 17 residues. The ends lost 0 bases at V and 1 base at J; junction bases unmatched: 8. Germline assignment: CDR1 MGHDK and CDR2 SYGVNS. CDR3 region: CASSEYSPTGASYEQYF. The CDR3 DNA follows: TGTGCCAGCAGTGAATATAGCCCGACAGGGGCGTCCTACGAGCAGTACTTC.

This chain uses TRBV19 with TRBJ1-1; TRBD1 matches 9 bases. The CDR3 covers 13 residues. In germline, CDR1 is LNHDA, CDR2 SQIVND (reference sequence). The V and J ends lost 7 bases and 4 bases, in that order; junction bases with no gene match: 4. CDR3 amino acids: CASNGQGRTEAFF. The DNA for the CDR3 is TGTGCCAGTAATGGACAGGGGCGCACTGAAGCTTTCTTT.

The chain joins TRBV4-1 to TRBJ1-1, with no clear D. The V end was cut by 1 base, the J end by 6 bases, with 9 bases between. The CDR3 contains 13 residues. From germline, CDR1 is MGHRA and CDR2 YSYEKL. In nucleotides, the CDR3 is TGCGCCAGCAGCCAAGGACCGACGCCTGAAGCTTTCTTT. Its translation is CASSQGPTPEAFF.

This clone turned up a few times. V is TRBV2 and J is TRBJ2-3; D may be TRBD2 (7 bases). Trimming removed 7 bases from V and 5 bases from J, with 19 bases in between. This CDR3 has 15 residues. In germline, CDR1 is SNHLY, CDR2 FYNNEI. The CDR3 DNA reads TGTGCCAGCATCCAGGGGAGGGCCTTTGGAGATACGCAGTATTTT. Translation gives CASIQGRAFGDTQYF.

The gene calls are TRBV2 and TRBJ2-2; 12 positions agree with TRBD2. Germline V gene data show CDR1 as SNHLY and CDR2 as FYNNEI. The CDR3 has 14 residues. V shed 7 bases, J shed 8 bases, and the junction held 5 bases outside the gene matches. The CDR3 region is CASTQTSGRGELFF. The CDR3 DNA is TGTGCCAGCACACAGACTAGCGGGAGAGGGGAGCTGTTTTTT. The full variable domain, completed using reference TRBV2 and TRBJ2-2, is EPEVTQTPSHQVTQMGQEVILRCVPISNHLYFYWYRQILGQKVEFLVSFYNNEISEKSEIFDDQFSVERPDGSNFTLKIRSTKLEDSAMYFCASTQTSGRGELFFGEGSRLTVL.

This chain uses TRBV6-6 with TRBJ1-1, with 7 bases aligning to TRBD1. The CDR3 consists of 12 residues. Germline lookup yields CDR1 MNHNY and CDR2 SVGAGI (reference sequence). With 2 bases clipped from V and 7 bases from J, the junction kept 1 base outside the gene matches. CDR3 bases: TGTGCCAGCAGTTACCAGGGGGTTGAAGCTTTCTTT. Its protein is CASSYQGVEAFF.

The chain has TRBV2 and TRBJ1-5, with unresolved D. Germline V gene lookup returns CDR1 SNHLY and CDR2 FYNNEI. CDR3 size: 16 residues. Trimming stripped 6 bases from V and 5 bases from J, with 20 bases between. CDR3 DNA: TGTGCCAGCAGCCCCGACCCTGCCCAGCGTTATCAGCCCCAGCATTTT. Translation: CASSPDPAQRYQPQHF.

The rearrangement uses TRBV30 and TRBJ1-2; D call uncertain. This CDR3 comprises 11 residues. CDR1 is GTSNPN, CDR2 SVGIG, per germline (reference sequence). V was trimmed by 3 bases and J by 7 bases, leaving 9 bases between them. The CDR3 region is CAWSPRSGYTF. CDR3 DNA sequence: TGTGCCTGGAGCCCTCGTTCTGGCTACACCTTC. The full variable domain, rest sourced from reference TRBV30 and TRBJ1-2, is SQTIHQWPATLVQPVGSPLSLECTVEGTSNPNLYWYRQAAGRGLQLLFYSVGIGQISSEVPQNLSASRPQDRQFILSSKKLLLSDSGFYLCAWSPRSGYTFGSGTRLTVV.

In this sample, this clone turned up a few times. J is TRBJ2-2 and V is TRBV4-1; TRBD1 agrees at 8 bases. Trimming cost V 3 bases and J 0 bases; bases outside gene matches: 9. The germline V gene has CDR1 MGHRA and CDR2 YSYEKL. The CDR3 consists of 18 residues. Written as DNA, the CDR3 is TGCGCCAGCAGCCACCTCGGAAGGACAGGGCCGAACACCGGGGAGCTGTTTTTT. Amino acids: CASSHLGRTGPNTGELFF.